Presented here are 20 T cell receptor beta chains from one specimen sequenced in a study of blood T cell repertoires in COVID-19. The data were produced by immunoSEQ multiplex PCR, yet TCRdb's version contains in-frame clones alone and is incomplete. The table records about 190,000 clones, approximately 86% of them present only once. The specimen was peripheral blood. These receptors were taken from a man aged 35-49 years with active or convalescent COVID-19.

This clone was observed a few times. The chain recombines TRBV5-6 with TRBJ2-7; tentative D call: TRBD1 (6 bases). The CDR3 is 17 amino acids. The germline gives CDR1 SGHDT, CDR2 YYEEEE. V lost 0 bases and J 1 base, leaving 17 bases between the germline ends. The chain's CDR3 is CASSLGAGQSFSYEQYF. The DNA for the CDR3 is TGTGCCAGCAGCTTGGGTGCAGGACAGTCTTTTTCCTACGAGCAGTACTTC.

In its sample, this clone was seen once. The V and J genes are TRBV7-9 and TRBJ1-4; 7 bases agree with TRBD1. The CDR3 loop spans 13 amino acids. Germline V gives CDR1 SEHNR, CDR2 FQNEAQ (reference sequence). Trimming took 11 bases from V and 7 from J; bases not matched to a gene: 10. The DNA of the CDR3 is TGTGCCGGGAACCAGGGGGGCGGTGAAAAACTGTTTTTT. This gives the protein CAGNQGGGEKLFF. Drawing the rest from reference TRBV7-9 and TRBJ1-4, the complete variable domain is DTGVSQNPRHKITKRGQNVTFRCDPISEHNRLYWYRQTLGQGPEFLTYFQNEAQLEKSRLLSDRFSAERPKGSFSTLEIQRTEQGDSAMYLCAGNQGGGEKLFFGSGTQLSVL.

The chain links TRBV15 to TRBJ1-2, with D uncertain. The CDR3 runs 13 residues. Germline loops: CDR1 LNHNV, CDR2 YYDKDF (reference sequence). V gave up 1 base and J gave up 4 bases, with 7 bases separating them. The CDR3 loop is CATSRAGSYGYTF. CDR3 DNA: TGTGCCACCAGCAGAGCCGGGTCCTATGGCTACACCTTC. The full variable domain, with the rest looked up from reference TRBV15 and TRBJ1-2, is DAMVIQNPRYQVTQFGKPVTLSCSQTLNHNVMYWYQQKSSQAPKLLFHYYDKDFNNEADTPDNFQSRRPNTSFCFLDIRSPGLGDTAMYLCATSRAGSYGYTFGSGTRLTVV.

The rearrangement uses TRBV19 and TRBJ1-4; D is perhaps TRBD1 (6 bases). This CDR3 comprises 14 residues. V lost 0 bases to trimming and J lost 8 bases, with 10 bases between them. Germline loops: CDR1 LNHDA, CDR2 SQIVND (reference sequence). The CDR3 here is CASSIDWQGEKLFF. For the CDR3, the DNA is TGTGCCAGTAGTATAGACTGGCAGGGGGAAAAACTGTTTTTT.

The chain couples TRBV2 to TRBJ2-2; 10 bases agree with TRBD2. The CDR3 extends over 15 amino acids. J lost 5 bases, V lost 4 bases, and 4 bases had no gene match. CDR1 and CDR2 (germline): SNHLY, FYNNEI. This CDR3 reads CASSGEREGTGELFF. CDR3 nucleotide sequence: TGTGCCAGCAGTGGAGAGCGGGAGGGGACCGGGGAGCTGTTTTTT.

Comment on this clone: The same CDR3 also results from other DNA sequences found in this sample. J is TRBJ1-5 and V is TRBV2, with a tentative D call TRBD1 (5 bases). The germline V and J ends were trimmed by 3 bases and 4 bases, with 7 bases remaining between them. Germline lookup yields CDR1 SNHLY and CDR2 FYNNEI. This CDR3 region has 13 residues. The CDR3 DNA reads as TGTGCCAGCAGTGAGACAGCAAATCAGCCCCAGCATTTT. Protein: CASSETANQPQHF.

Note on this clone: At the DNA level, this CDR3 is encoded by other sequences in the same sample as well. The chain joins TRBV18 to TRBJ1-1; 8 positions agree with TRBD1. V trimming: 3 bases; J trimming: 3 bases; junction bases outside the gene matches: 3. Germline CDR1 is KGHSH and CDR2 is LQKENI. This CDR3 contains 14 residues. The CDR3 DNA follows: TGTGCCAGCTCACCTACAGGGGGGGACACTGAAGCTTTCTTT. Its translation: CASSPTGGDTEAFF.

The chain is built from TRBV7-9 and TRBJ2-7; possible D gene TRBD1, 6 bases. Trimming shortened V by 6 bases and J by 3 bases, and 15 bases separated the two germline ends. The CDR3 is 14 residues long. Germline CDR1 SEHNR, CDR2 FQNEAQ (reference sequence). CDR3 in amino acids: CASSRPGALYEQYF. CDR3 bases: TGTGCCAGCAGTCGACCAGGGGCCCTCTACGAGCAGTACTTC.

The chain employs TRBV18 and TRBJ2-7; perhaps TRBD2 as D (5 bases). The CDR3 totals 14 residues. V was trimmed by 0 bases and J by 3 bases, leaving 9 bases between them. Germline CDR1 and CDR2: KGHSH and LQKENI. CDR3 amino acids: CASSPPELVYEQYF. CDR3 sequence (DNA): TGTGCCAGCTCACCACCAGAACTAGTCTACGAGCAGTACTTC. Full variable domain (missing parts from reference TRBV18 and TRBJ2-7): NAGVMQNPRHLVRRRGQEARLRCSPMKGHSHVYWYRQLPEEGLKFMVYLQKENIIDESGMPKERFSAEFPKEGPSILRIQQVVRGDSAAYFCASSPPELVYEQYFGPGTRLTVT.

This chain joins TRBV6-2 or TRBV6-3 and TRBJ2-7; perhaps TRBD2 as D (5 bases). With 0 bases removed from V and 2 bases from J, the gap between germline ends came to 11 bases. The CDR3 is made up of 15 amino acids. The germline V gene encodes CDR1 MNHEY and CDR2 SVGEGT. The CDR3 region has the DNA TGTGCCAGCAGTTACTCGACGGGATACACCTACGAGCAGTACTTC. Translated: CASSYSTGYTYEQYF.

The V call is TRBV9, the J call TRBJ1-2, with D uncertain. In germline, CDR1 is SGDLS, CDR2 YYNGEE. CDR3 size: 15 residues. V lost 2 bases to trimming and J lost 8 bases, with 19 bases between them. The CDR3 loop reads CASSVFDRGERGYTF. The CDR3 DNA reads as TGTGCCAGCAGCGTTTTTGACCGGGGAGAAAGGGGCTACACCTTC.

J is TRBJ2-7 and V is TRBV7-6; the match to TRBD1 covers 9 bases. CDR3 size: 15 residues. Germline CDR1 reads SGHVS; CDR2 reads FNYEAQ. V lost 4 bases to trimming and J lost 3 bases; unmatched junction nucleotides: 7. The DNA of the CDR3 is TGTGCCAGCAGCTCACAGGGGGCGATGAGCTACGAGCAGTACTTC. Translating it yields CASSSQGAMSYEQYF.

The chain links TRBV27 to TRBJ2-1, with 9 bases that match TRBD1. This CDR3 is built from 16 residues. V was pared by 4 bases and J by 6 bases, with 10 bases of the junction left unmatched. Per the germline V gene, CDR1 is MNHEY and CDR2 is SMNVEV (reference sequence). The CDR3 DNA reads TGTGCCAGCAGTTCACAGGGGGCCGACGACGGCAATGAGCAGTTCTTC. Translation gives CASSSQGADDGNEQFF.

The chain combines TRBV5-1 with TRBJ2-2, with a possible D match to TRBD2 (5 bases). The CDR3 length is 15 residues. Looked up from germline, CDR1 is SGHRS and CDR2 is YFSETQ. V lost 0 bases and J 2 bases, leaving 8 bases between the germline ends. The CDR3 coding sequence is TGCGCCAGCAGCTTGGCCTCGGGAAACACCGGGGAGCTGTTTTTT. Amino acid sequence: CASSLASGNTGELFF. Full variable domain (remainder filled in from reference TRBV5-1 and TRBJ2-2): KAGVTQTPRYLIKTRGQQVTLSCSPISGHRSVSWYQQTPGQGLQFLFEYFSETQRNKGNFPGRFSGRQFSNSRSEMNVSTLELGDSALYLCASSLASGNTGELFFGEGSRLTVL.

The rearrangement uses TRBV14 and TRBJ2-1; 13 positions agree with TRBD2. Germline V gene sequence: CDR1 SGHDN, CDR2 FVKESK. The CDR3 runs 15 residues. V was pared by 4 bases and J by 4 bases, with 1 base of the junction left unmatched. CDR3 sequence (DNA): TGTGCCAGCAGCCTGACTAGCGGGGGGTACAATGAGCAGTTCTTC. Its protein is CASSLTSGGYNEQFF. Complete variable domain (other parts from reference TRBV14 and TRBJ2-1): EAGVTQFPSHSVIEKGQTVTLRCDPISGHDNLYWYRRVMGKEIKFLLHFVKESKQDESGMPNNRFLAERTGGTYSTLKVQPAELEDSGVYFCASSLTSGGYNEQFFGPGTRLTVL.

This clone was observed a single time. This sequence joins TRBV28 and TRBJ2-2; D remains unclear. CDR1 is MDHEN and CDR2 is SYDVKM in the germline V gene. CDR3 size: 13 residues. V lost 5 bases and J 2 bases, leaving 6 bases between the germline ends. The DNA of the CDR3 is TGTGCCAGCAGTCCAGTTAACACCGGGGAGCTGTTTTTT. It specifies CASSPVNTGELFF.

The genes are TRBV9 and TRBJ2-1, with 7 bases identical to TRBD1. The CDR3 extends over 16 amino acids. The germline CDR1 and CDR2 sequences are SGDLS and YYNGEE. V shed 1 base and J 0 bases; nucleotides not matched to a gene: 4. The CDR3 spells CASSVSRTGSYNEQFF. The CDR3 DNA reads as TGTGCCAGCAGCGTATCTAGGACAGGCTCCTACAATGAGCAGTTCTTC. Supplemented by reference TRBV9 and TRBJ2-1, the full variable domain reads DSGVTQTPKHLITATGQRVTLRCSPRSGDLSVYWYQQSLDQGLQFLIQYYNGEERAKGNILERFSAQQFPDLHSELNLSSLELGDSALYFCASSVSRTGSYNEQFFGPGTRLTVL.

This chain uses TRBV14 with TRBJ2-5; D not resolved. Germline V gene sequence: CDR1 SGHDN, CDR2 FVKESK. V dropped 4 bases and J dropped 5 bases, with 8 bases sitting between them. This CDR3 is 12 amino acids long. CDR3: CASSRYGETQYF. CDR3 nucleotide sequence: TGTGCCAGCAGCCGCTACGGGGAGACCCAGTACTTC.

The genes are TRBV19 and TRBJ2-1; TRBD1 matches at 8 bases. The CDR3 consists of 15 residues. Losses at the gene ends were 6 bases for V and 3 bases for J; bases not matched to a gene: 7. Germline CDR1 reads LNHDA; CDR2 reads SQIVND (reference sequence). The CDR3 DNA is TGTGCCAGTAGCGAAACCGGGACAGGCTACAATGAGCAGTTCTTC. Protein: CASSETGTGYNEQFF. The complete variable domain, with remaining parts taken from reference TRBV19 and TRBJ2-1, reads DGGITQSPKYLFRKEGQNVTLSCEQNLNHDAMYWYRQDPGQGLRLIYYSQIVNDFQKGDIAEGYSVSREKKESFPLTVTSAQKNPTAFYLCASSETGTGYNEQFFGPGTRLTVL.

The rearrangement links TRBV2 to TRBJ2-5; TRBD2 aligns across 8 bases. Trimming cost V 10 bases and J 5 bases; bases outside gene matches: 9. Germline assignment: CDR1 SNHLY and CDR2 FYNNEI. This CDR3 spans 13 amino acids. The CDR3 loop is CATRYTGGETQYF. The CDR3 coding sequence is TGTGCCACCAGATACACGGGGGGGGAGACCCAGTACTTC.